The clone carrying this T cell receptor (beta chain) is a singleton in its sample. Antigen: not known. V was cut by 6 bases and J by 0 bases, with 15 bases left in between. The CDR3 has 16 amino acids. CDR1 SEHNR and CDR2 FQNEAQ come from the germline V gene (reference sequence). Using its own MiXCR run on the reads, TCRdb lists one record per CDR3 protein. This sample carries a few hundred thousand distinct CDR3 sequences, 9% to 9.5% of them seen once, and the ten largest clones take about 4.5%. These data come from a study of T cell repertoires in cytomegalovirus infection. Whole-study context: A matching HLA type, together with CMV infection, was signaled by public TCR beta signatures.

Broader study findings: Across the ex vivo response, the dominant clonotypes were HLA-C-restricted CMV-specific TCR beta clonotypes. Cumulated frequencies of public TCR beta families served to identify carriers of CMV plus the relevant HLA.

This TCR was sampled from a human donor in good health (CMV status not recorded). Some clones in this sample may be carry-over from other donors' samples. V and J are TRBV7-9 and TRBJ2-1; D unclear. The material sequenced was PBMCs. CDR3 coding DNA: TGTGCCAGCAGTTCCTTTAGCTCGAGCTCCTACAATGAGCAGTTCTTC. This gives the protein CASSSFSSSSYNEQFF.